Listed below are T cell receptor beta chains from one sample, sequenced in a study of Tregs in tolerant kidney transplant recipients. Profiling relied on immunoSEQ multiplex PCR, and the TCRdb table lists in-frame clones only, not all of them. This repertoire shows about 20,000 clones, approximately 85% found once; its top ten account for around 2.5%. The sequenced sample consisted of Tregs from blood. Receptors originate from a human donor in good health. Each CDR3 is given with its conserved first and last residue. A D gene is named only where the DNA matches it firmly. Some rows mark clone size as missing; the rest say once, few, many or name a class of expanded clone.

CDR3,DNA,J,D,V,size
CASSLGWGVQETQYF,TGCGCCAGCAGCTTGGGATGGGGGGTCCAAGAGACCCAGTACTTC,TRBJ2-5,NA,TRBV5-1,NA
CASSLDRSTNTEAFF,TGTGCCAGCAGTTTGGACAGGTCAACGAACACTGAAGCTTTCTTT,TRBJ1-1,TRBD1,TRBV2,NA
CSVGLMGGNTIYF,TGCAGCGTTGGGTTAATGGGAGGAAACACCATATATTTT,TRBJ1-3,NA,TRBV29-1,NA
CASSPRAGGSYNEQFF,TGTGCCAGCAGCCCCCGAGCGGGGGGCTCCTACAATGAGCAGTTCTTC,TRBJ2-1,TRBD2,TRBV5-4,NA
CASSLGTGAGNSPLHF,TGTGCCAGCAGCCTCGGGACAGGGGCCGGAAATTCGCCCCTCCACTTT,TRBJ1-6,TRBD1,TRBV9,NA
CASSLDRTSSRSSPLHF,TGTGCCAGCAGCCTTGACAGAACCTCGAGCCGCTCTTCACCCCTCCACTTT,TRBJ1-6,NA,TRBV5-4,NA
CASSERGGGQPQHF,TGTGCCAGCAGTGAAAGGGGGGGAGGTCAGCCCCAGCATTTT,TRBJ1-5,NA,TRBV2,NA
CASSPSGGPYGYTF,TGTGCCAGCAGCCCCTCGGGGGGCCCATATGGCTACACCTTC,TRBJ1-2,NA,TRBV7-3,NA
CASSDPWRSNEQFF,TGTGCCAGCAGTGACCCTTGGCGGTCAAATGAGCAGTTCTTC,TRBJ2-1,NA,TRBV2,NA
CASSFRGATNEKLFF,TGCGCCAGCAGCTTCCGCGGGGCAACTAATGAAAAACTGTTTTTT,TRBJ1-4,NA,TRBV5-1,few
CASTPGGNLAWEQYF,TGTGCCAGCACCCCCGGGGGAAATCTGGCTTGGGAGCAGTACTTC,TRBJ2-7,NA,TRBV11-2,NA
CASYSMGGSGANVLTF,TGTGCCAGTTATAGCATGGGGGGCTCTGGGGCCAACGTCCTGACTTTC,TRBJ2-6,NA,TRBV6-6,NA
CAISLAGGREQFF,TGTGCCATCAGTTTAGCGGGGGGGAGAGAGCAGTTCTTC,TRBJ2-1,TRBD2,TRBV10-3,NA
CASSMMPGVTDTQYF,TGTGCCAGCAGTATGATGCCCGGTGTCACAGATACGCAGTATTTT,TRBJ2-3,NA,TRBV2,NA
CASRSPGTGGRNEQFF,TGTGCCAGCAGGTCCCCCGGGACAGGGGGCCGGAATGAGCAGTTCTTC,TRBJ2-1,TRBD1,TRBV6-6,NA
CAISVTGGNTEAFF,TGTGCCATCAGCGTTACAGGGGGTAACACTGAAGCTTTCTTT,TRBJ1-1,TRBD1,TRBV10-3,NA
CASSLGTSDTGELFF,TGTGCCAGTAGTTTGGGCACAAGCGACACCGGGGAGCTGTTTTTT,TRBJ2-2,NA,TRBV19,NA
CASSTLDSQYSNQPQHF,TGTGCCAGTAGTACCCTCGACAGCCAATATAGCAATCAGCCCCAGCATTTT,TRBJ1-5,NA,TRBV19,NA
CASSVRGGGLARNEQFF,TGTGCCAGCAGTGTCCGTGGGGGGGGACTAGCGAGAAATGAGCAGTTCTTC,TRBJ2-1,TRBD2,TRBV2,NA
CASSLRQGDTGELFF,TGTGCCAGCAGCTTAAGGCAGGGGGACACCGGGGAGCTGTTTTTT,TRBJ2-2,TRBD1,TRBV7-2,NA
CATEIGTPQTSNEQFF,TGTGCCACCGAAATAGGGACACCTCAAACGTCGAATGAGCAGTTCTTC,TRBJ2-1,NA,TRBV10-3,NA
CASSLDPFSNQPQHF,TGCGCCAGCAGCTTGGATCCCTTTAGCAATCAGCCCCAGCATTTT,TRBJ1-5,NA,TRBV5-1,NA
CASGAGNTIYF,TGTGCCAGCGGTGCTGGAAACACCATATATTTT,TRBJ1-3,NA,TRBV6-5,NA